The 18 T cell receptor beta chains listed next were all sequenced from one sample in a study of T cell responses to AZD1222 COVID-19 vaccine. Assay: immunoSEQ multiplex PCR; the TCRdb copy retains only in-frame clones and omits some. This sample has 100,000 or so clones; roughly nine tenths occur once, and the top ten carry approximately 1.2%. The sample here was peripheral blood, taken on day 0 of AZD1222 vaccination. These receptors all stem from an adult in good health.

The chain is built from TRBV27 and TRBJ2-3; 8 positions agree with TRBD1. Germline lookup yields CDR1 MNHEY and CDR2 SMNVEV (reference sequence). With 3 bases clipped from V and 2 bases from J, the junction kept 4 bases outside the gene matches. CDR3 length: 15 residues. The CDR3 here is CASSFRTGSTDTQYF. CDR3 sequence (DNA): TGTGCCAGCAGTTTTCGGACAGGGTCCACAGATACGCAGTATTTT.

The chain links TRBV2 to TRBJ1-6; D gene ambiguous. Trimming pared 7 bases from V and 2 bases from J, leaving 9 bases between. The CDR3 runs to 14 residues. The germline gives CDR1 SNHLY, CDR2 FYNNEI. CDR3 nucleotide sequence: TGTGCCAGCATTCCTAATCCCTATAATTCACCCCTCCACTTT. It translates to CASIPNPYNSPLHF.

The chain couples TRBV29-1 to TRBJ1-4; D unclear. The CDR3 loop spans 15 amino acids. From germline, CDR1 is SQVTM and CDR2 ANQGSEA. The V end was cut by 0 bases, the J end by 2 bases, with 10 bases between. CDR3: CSVEETGDTNEKLFF. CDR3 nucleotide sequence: TGCAGCGTTGAAGAAACGGGTGATACTAATGAAAAACTGTTTTTT.

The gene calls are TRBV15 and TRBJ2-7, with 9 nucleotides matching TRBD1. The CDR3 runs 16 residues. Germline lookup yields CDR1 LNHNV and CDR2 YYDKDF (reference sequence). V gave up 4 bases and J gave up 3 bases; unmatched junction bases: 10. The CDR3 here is CATSIGGQGRIYEQYF. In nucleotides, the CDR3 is TGTGCCACCAGCATAGGGGGACAGGGCAGAATCTACGAGCAGTACTTC.

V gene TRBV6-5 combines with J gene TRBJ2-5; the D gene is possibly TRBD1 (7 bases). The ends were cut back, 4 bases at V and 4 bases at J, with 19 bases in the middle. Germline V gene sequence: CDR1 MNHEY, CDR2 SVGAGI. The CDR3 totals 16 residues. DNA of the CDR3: TGTGCCAGCAGTTCCCCGGCAGGGGGAGGATCAGAGACCCAGTACTTC. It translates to CASSSPAGGGSETQYF.

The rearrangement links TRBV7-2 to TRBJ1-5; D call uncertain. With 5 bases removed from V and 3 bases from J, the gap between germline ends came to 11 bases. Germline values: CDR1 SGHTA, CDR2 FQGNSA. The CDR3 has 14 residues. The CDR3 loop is CASSAHINNQPQHF. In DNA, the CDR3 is TGTGCCAGCAGCGCCCACATAAACAATCAGCCCCAGCATTTT.

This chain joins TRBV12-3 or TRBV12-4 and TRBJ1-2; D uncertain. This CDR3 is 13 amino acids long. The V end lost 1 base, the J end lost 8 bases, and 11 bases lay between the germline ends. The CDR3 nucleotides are TGTGCCAGCAGTTTAGGAGCCCCCACGGGCTACACCTTC. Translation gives CASSLGAPTGYTF.

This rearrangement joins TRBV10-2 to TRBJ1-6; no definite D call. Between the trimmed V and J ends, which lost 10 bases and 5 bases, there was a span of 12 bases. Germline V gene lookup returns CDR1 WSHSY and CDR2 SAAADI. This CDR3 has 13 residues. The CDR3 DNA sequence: TGCGCCAACACAGACGGCGATAATTCACCCCTCCACTTT. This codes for CANTDGDNSPLHF.

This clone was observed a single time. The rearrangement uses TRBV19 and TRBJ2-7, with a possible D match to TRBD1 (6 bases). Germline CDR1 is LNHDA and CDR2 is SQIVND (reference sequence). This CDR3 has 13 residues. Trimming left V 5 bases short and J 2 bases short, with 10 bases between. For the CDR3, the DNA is TGTGCCAGTAGTGCAGGGGTGACCTACGAGCAGTACTTC. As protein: CASSAGVTYEQYF.

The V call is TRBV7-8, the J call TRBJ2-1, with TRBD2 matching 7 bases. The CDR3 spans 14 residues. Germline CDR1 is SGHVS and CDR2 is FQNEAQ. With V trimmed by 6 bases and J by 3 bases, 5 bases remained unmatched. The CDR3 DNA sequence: TGTGCCAGCAGTCGTTCGGGGGGCTACAATGAGCAGTTCTTC. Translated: CASSRSGGYNEQFF.

The CDR3 region is CASSVAGRDTNYGYTF. The CDR3 DNA reads TGTGCCAGCAGCGTAGCAGGCCGGGACACTAACTATGGCTACACCTTC. The chain is built from TRBV9 and TRBJ1-2; the D gene is possibly TRBD1 (6 bases). CDR1 is SGDLS, CDR2 YYNGEE, per germline. The CDR3 sequence is 16 residues long. Trimming took 0 bases from V and 0 from J, leaving 12 bases between them.

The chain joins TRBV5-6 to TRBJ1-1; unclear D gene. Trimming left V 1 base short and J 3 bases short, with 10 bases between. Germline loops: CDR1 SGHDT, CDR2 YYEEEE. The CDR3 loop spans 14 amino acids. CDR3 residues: CASSLIRTYTEAFF. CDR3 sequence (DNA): TGTGCCAGCAGCTTGATCAGGACTTACACTGAAGCTTTCTTT.

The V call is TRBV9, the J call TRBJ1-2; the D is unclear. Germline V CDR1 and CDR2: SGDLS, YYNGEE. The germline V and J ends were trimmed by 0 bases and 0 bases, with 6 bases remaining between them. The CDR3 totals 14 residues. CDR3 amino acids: CASSVDLTNYGYTF. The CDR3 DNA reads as TGTGCCAGCAGCGTAGACTTAACTAACTATGGCTACACCTTC.

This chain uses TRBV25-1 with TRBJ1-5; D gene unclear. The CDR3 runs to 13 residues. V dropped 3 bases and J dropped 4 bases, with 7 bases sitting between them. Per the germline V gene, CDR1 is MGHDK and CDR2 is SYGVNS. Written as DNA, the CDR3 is TGTGCCAGCAGTGACCGGGGAAATCAGCCCCAGCATTTT. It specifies CASSDRGNQPQHF.

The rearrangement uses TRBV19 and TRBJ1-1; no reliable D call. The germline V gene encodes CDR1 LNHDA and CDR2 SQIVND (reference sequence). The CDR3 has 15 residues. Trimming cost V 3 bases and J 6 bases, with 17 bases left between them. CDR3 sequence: CASSMAAGPFAEAFF. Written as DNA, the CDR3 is TGTGCCAGTAGTATGGCTGCCGGTCCGTTCGCTGAAGCTTTCTTT.

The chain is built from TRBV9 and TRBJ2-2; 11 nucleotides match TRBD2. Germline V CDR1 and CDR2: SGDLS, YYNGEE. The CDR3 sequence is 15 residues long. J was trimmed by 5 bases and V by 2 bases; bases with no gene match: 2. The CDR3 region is CASSVSGGVTGELFF. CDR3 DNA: TGTGCCAGCAGCGTTAGCGGGGGGGTTACCGGGGAGCTGTTTTTT.

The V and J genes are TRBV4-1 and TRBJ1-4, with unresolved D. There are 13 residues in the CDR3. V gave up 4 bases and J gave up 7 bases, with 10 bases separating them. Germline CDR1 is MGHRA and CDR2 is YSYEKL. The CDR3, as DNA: TGCGCCAGCAGCCTCTTAGACGGTGAAAAACTGTTTTTT. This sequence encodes CASSLLDGEKLFF.

The CDR3 reads CASTRATEAFF. The DNA for the CDR3 is TGTGCCAGCACGAGGGCCACTGAAGCTTTCTTT. The rearrangement links TRBV28 to TRBJ1-1; no clear D. From germline, CDR1 is MDHEN and CDR2 SYDVKM. V lost 7 bases to trimming and J lost 4 bases, with 7 bases between them. The CDR3 length is 11 residues.